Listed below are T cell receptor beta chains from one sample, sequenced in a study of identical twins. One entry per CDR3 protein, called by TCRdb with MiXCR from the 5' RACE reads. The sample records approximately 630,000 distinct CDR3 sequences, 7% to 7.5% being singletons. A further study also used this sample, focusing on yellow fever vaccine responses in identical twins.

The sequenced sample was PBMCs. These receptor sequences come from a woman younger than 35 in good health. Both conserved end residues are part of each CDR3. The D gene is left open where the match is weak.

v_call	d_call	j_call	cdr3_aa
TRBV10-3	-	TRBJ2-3	CAIAVRSDTDTQYF
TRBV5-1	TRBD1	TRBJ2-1	CASSQTGDLYNEQFF
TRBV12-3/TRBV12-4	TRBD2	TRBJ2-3	CASSPIAGDLTDTQYF
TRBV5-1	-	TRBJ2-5	CASSYVPQETQYF
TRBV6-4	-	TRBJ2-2	CASSDLAENTGELFF
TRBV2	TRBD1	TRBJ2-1	CASRQGSSYNEQFF
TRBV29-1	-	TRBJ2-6	CSVDTGTLSGANVLTF
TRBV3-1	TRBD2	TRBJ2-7	CASRPNSGGYYEQYF
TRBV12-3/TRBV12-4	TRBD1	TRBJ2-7	CASSPRAVKDRFYEQYF
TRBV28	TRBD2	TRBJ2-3	CASSSGNGDTQYF
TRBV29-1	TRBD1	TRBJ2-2	CSVRTGGAGGELFF
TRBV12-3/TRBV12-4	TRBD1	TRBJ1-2	CASSSRTGYGYTF
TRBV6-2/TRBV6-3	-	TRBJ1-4	CASSYSGTGGYIATNEKLFF
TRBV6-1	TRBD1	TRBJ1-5	CASSVYRDSYSNQPQHF
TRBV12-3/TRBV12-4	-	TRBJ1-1	CASSLGQGNTEAFF
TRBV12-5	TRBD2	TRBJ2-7	CASGLVSVPGLAGVYEQYF
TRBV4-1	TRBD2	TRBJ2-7	CASSRKLSASGSWYEQYF
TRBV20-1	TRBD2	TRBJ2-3	CSARAGEGWNADTQYF
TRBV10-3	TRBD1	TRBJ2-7	CAISDPGQGAYEQYF
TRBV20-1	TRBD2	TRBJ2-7	CSAQRETSYEQYF
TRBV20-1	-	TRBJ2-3	CSVSSGPGADTQYF
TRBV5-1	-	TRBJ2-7	CASSEDLEQYF
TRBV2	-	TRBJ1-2	CASSGVGGATYGYTF
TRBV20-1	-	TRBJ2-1	CSARGAGRNYNEQFF
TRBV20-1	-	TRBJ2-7	CSAATGGLADYEQYF
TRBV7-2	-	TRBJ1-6	CASSAYRVYSPLHF
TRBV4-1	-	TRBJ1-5	CASSQPGSQPQHF
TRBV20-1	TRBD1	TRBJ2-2	CSARLRQGVPGELFF
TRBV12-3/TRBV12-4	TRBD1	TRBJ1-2	CASSLQGTGAIF
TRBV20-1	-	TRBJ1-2	CSALTTRNYGYTF
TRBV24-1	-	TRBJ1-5	CATSDLGQPQHF
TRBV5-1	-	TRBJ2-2	CASREGSNTGELFF
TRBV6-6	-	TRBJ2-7	CASAFIAGYEQYF
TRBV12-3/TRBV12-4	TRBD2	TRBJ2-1	CASSPPWGGDDNEQFF
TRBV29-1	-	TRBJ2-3	CSVDQGTDTQYF
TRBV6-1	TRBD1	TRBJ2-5	CASSSGGVRGTQYF
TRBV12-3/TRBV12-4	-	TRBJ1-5	CASSLGQYNQPQHF
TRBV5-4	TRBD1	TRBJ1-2	CASSGGLRGLDYGYTF
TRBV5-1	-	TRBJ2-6	CASSIRGAGANVLTF
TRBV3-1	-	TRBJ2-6	CASSQAGVAGANVLTF
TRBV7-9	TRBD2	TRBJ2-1	CASSPQRGGANNEQFF
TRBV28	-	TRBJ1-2	CASFGQTNKSGYTF
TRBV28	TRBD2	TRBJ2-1	CASILGGLTSANEQFF
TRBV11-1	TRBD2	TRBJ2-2	CASSVGLAGAVRTGELFF
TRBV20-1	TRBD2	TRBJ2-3	CSASSGRESTDTQYF